The 27 T cell receptor beta chains given below trace back to one sample, sequenced in a study of breast tumors, draining lymph nodes, adjacent tissues. TCRdb reanalysed the multiplex PCR reads using MiXCR and keeps one entry per CDR3 protein. This sample yields fewer than 300,000 distinct CDR3 sequences, of which 32% are seen a single time; just over 1.4% belongs to the top ten. Axillary draining lymph nodes of breast cancer patients supplied the node samples. Material for sequencing was axillary lymph node tissue. Every receptor here comes from a female donor with breast cancer. Some clones in this sample may be carry-over from other donors' samples.

The sample holds many counts of this clonotype. The V gene is TRBV6-6, the J gene TRBJ2-1; D is ambiguous. Germline assignment: CDR1 MNHNY and CDR2 SVGAGI (reference sequence). Trimming removed 7 bases at V and 8 bases at J, with 12 bases between. The CDR3 loop spans 12 amino acids. The CDR3 DNA is TGTGCCAGCACCACCAACCCCCATGAGCAGTTCTTC. The encoded protein is CASTTNPHEQFF.

CDR3 nucleotides: TGTGCCAGCAGCTCCGGAGCGAGGAGAGGTGAGCAGTTCTTC. It translates to CASSSGARRGEQFF. This sequence joins TRBV7-3 and TRBJ2-1; D gene ambiguous. Trimming stripped 4 bases from V and 9 bases from J, with 16 bases between. CDR1 is SGHTA and CDR2 is FQGTGA in the germline V gene. This CDR3 is 14 amino acids long.

As for this clonotype: This may stem from a read error, because a much larger clone lies one nucleotide away. The J gene is TRBJ2-1, the V gene TRBV3-1; a possible D gene is TRBD2 (5 bases). Germline lookup yields CDR1 LGHDT and CDR2 YNNKEL (reference sequence). This CDR3 contains 17 residues. The CDR3 here is CPSSHPPTMNVYNEQFF. The CDR3 nucleotides read TGTCCCAGCAGCCATCCCCCGACTATGAACGTATACAATGAGCAGTTCTTC.

This clonotype occurred once. A much larger clonotype is one base distant, so this may be a read error. CDR3 protein: CTSTQVLSSYNEQFF. CDR3 DNA sequence: TGTACCAGCACACAGGTATTAAGCTCCTACAATGAGCAGTTCTTC. V is TRBV11-2 and J is TRBJ2-1; weak D call: TRBD1 (5 bases). Looked up from germline, CDR1 is SGHAT and CDR2 is FQNNGV. The CDR3 extends over 15 amino acids.

This clonotype was seen ten or more times. The chain joins TRBV4-2 to TRBJ1-2; 7 bases fit TRBD1. CDR3 size: 15 residues. The V gene end was trimmed by 5 bases and the J gene end by 5 bases; junction bases not matched to a gene: 11. In germline, CDR1 is LGHNA, CDR2 YNFKEQ. CDR3 sequence: CASSERQGTIYGYTF. Here the CDR3 DNA reads TGTGCCAGCAGCGAACGACAGGGTACCATTTATGGCTACACCTTC.

This clonotype was seen at least ten times. The V call is TRBV18, the J call TRBJ1-2, with D possibly matching TRBD1 (5 bases). The V gene's germline CDR1 is KGHSH and CDR2 LQKENI. Trimming took off 6 bases at V and 3 bases at J, with 14 bases between the two ends. This CDR3 is built from 14 residues. The CDR3 sequence is CASSLDSSDYGYTF. The CDR3 DNA is TGTGCCAGCTCTCTCGACAGCAGTGACTATGGCTACACCTTC.

Here the CDR3 reads CASSLGLVGTQYF. CDR3 bases: TGTGCCAGCAGCCTCGGACTAGTGGGTACGCAGTATTTT. V usage is TRBV7-2 and J usage is TRBJ2-3; 7 nucleotides line up with TRBD2. Trimming took 5 bases from V and 8 from J; bases not matched to a gene: 7. CDR3 length: 13 residues. CDR1 is SGHTA, CDR2 FQGNSA, per germline.

This chain joins TRBV19 and TRBJ1-1; D is undetermined. Germline V gives CDR1 LNHDA, CDR2 SQIVND (reference sequence). Trimming removed 7 bases from V and 5 bases from J, with 14 bases in between. This CDR3 contains 13 residues. The CDR3 sequence: CASIGPWETEAFF. CDR3 coding DNA: TGTGCCAGTATCGGACCGTGGGAGACTGAAGCTTTCTTT.

Ten or more counts support this clonotype. V and J are TRBV7-2 and TRBJ2-7; weak D call: TRBD2 (6 bases). Germline values: CDR1 SGHTA, CDR2 FQGNSA. The V gene lost 1 base and the J gene lost 3 bases, with 16 bases spanning the gap. This CDR3 has 16 amino acids. CDR3 in amino acids: CASSLGYGGKNYEQYF. The CDR3 DNA sequence: TGTGCCAGCAGCTTAGGGTATGGCGGGAAAAACTACGAGCAGTACTTC.

The CDR3 sequence is CARRIGELFF. In nucleotides, the CDR3 is TGTGCCCGCCGGATCGGGGAGCTGTTTTTT. The chain joins TRBV15 to TRBJ2-2; the D is unclear. Germline loops: CDR1 LNHNV, CDR2 YYDKDF (reference sequence). The CDR3 is 10 residues long. The V end lost 11 bases, the J end lost 7 bases, and 8 bases lay between the germline ends.

The chain uses TRBV9 and TRBJ1-2; TRBD1 matches 7 bases. J lost 3 bases, V lost 3 bases, and 8 bases had no gene match. The CDR3 covers 15 residues. The germline V gene has CDR1 SGDLS and CDR2 YYNGEE. CDR3 nucleotide sequence: TGTGCCAGCAGCGCCAAAGTTGGACAGGACTATGGCTACACCTTC. Protein: CASSAKVGQDYGYTF.

This clonotype was seen many times. The rearrangement uses TRBV13 and TRBJ2-1; TRBD2 aligns across 14 bases. This CDR3 region has 15 residues. V was clipped by 4 bases and J by 12 bases; unmatched bases: 8. Germline V gene lookup returns CDR1 PRHDT and CDR2 FYEKMQ (reference sequence). CDR3 sequence reads: CASSSGLAGGPGQFF. In DNA, the CDR3 is TGTGCCAGCAGCTCAGGACTAGCGGGAGGCCCCGGGCAGTTCTTC.

Ten or more counts support this clonotype. The chain joins TRBV13 to TRBJ2-1; D tentatively fits TRBD1 or TRBD2 (5 bases each). Germline CDR1 reads PRHDT; CDR2 reads FYEKMQ (reference sequence). The CDR3 spans 14 residues. The ends were cut back, 7 bases at V and 6 bases at J, with 16 bases in the middle. CDR3 sequence: CASTLGVRSNEQFF. The CDR3 DNA sequence: TGTGCCAGCACCCTGGGGGTACGCAGCAATGAGCAGTTCTTC.

This clonotype was recorded at least ten times. The chain carries TRBV3-1 and TRBJ2-5; D unresolved. Trimming pared 1 base from V and 4 bases from J, leaving 4 bases between. The germline V gene has CDR1 LGHDT and CDR2 YNNKEL (reference sequence). CDR3 size: 12 residues. The CDR3, as DNA: TGTGCCAGCAGCCAAGCAGGAGAGACCCAGTACTTC. This sequence encodes CASSQAGETQYF.

The CDR3 reads CSDIGQVGNSPLHF. CDR3 DNA: TGCAGTGATATTGGACAGGTCGGAAATTCACCCCTCCACTTT. The gene calls are TRBV29-1 and TRBJ1-6; 7 positions agree with TRBD1. The CDR3 consists of 14 residues. The germline CDR1 and CDR2 sequences are SQVTM and ANQGSEA.

The V call is TRBV7-2, the J call TRBJ2-7; D remains ambiguous. CDR1 and CDR2 from the germline V gene are SGHTA and FQGNSA. The V end was cut by 1 base, the J end by 2 bases, with 9 bases between. The CDR3 has 14 residues. The CDR3 protein is CASSLGFGPYEQYF. The CDR3 DNA reads as TGTGCCAGCAGCTTAGGGTTCGGACCCTACGAGCAGTACTTC.

The chain joins TRBV6-1 to TRBJ2-7, with 8 bases that match TRBD2. V was clipped by 8 bases and J by 3 bases; unmatched bases: 6. The CDR3 is made up of 13 amino acids. Germline V CDR1 and CDR2: MNHNS, SASEGT. CDR3 amino acids: CASGPGGFYEQYF. CDR3 in DNA: TGTGCCAGCGGGCCGGGAGGGTTCTACGAGCAGTACTTC.

This clonotype was seen many times. The chain recombines TRBV6-5 with TRBJ1-6, with 7 nucleotides matching TRBD1. The CDR3 extends over 15 amino acids. With 0 bases clipped from V and 6 bases from J, the junction kept 2 bases outside the gene matches. Germline values: CDR1 MNHEY, CDR2 SVGAGI. The CDR3 coding sequence is TGTGCCAGCAGTTACTCGGGGACAGCTAATTCACCCCTCCACTTT. This encodes CASSYSGTANSPLHF.

This clonotype was observed at least ten times. Given a much more abundant clone one base away, this may be a read error. J is TRBJ2-7 and V is TRBV5-1, with 8 bases fitting TRBD1. Germline CDR1 and CDR2: SGHRS and YFSETQ. The V and J ends lost 0 bases and 2 bases, in that order; junction bases with no gene match: 7. CDR3 length equals 16 residues. CDR3 sequence reads: CASSLGAGGFAYEQYF. The CDR3 nucleotides are TGCGCCAGCAGCTTGGGGGCAGGGGGCTTCGCCTACGAGCAGTACTTC.

There are many counts of this clonotype. The J gene is TRBJ2-1, the V gene TRBV7-8; the match to TRBD1 covers 7 bases. V shed 2 bases and J 9 bases; nucleotides not matched to a gene: 10. The germline V gene has CDR1 SGHVS and CDR2 FQNEAQ. The CDR3 is 15 amino acids. The CDR3 reads CASSLYDRVRGEQFF. CDR3 coding DNA: TGTGCCAGCAGCTTATATGACAGGGTCAGGGGTGAGCAGTTCTTC.

The count of this clonotype is one. The chain couples TRBV20-1 to TRBJ2-7, with 10 positions matching TRBD2. Germline values: CDR1 DFQATT, CDR2 SNEGSKA (reference sequence). With 3 bases clipped from V and 2 bases from J, the junction kept 13 bases outside the gene matches. The CDR3 runs 17 residues. This CDR3 is CSASRLKREGVTYEQYF. In nucleotides, the CDR3 is TGCAGTGCTAGCCGTCTAAAGCGGGAGGGCGTAACCTACGAGCAGTACTTC.

The chain joins TRBV12-3 or TRBV12-4 to TRBJ2-1, with TRBD2 as a possible D gene (6 bases). The CDR3 is made up of 12 amino acids. With 8 bases removed from V and 9 bases from J, the gap between germline ends came to 14 bases. CDR3 residues: CASGTGAIEQFF. CDR3 coding DNA: TGTGCCAGCGGGACTGGAGCCATTGAGCAGTTCTTC.

The V and J genes are TRBV2 and TRBJ2-4, with TRBD2 matching 11 bases. V lost 7 bases, J lost 6 bases, and 5 bases stayed unmatched. There are 14 residues in the CDR3. CDR1 and CDR2 (germline): SNHLY, FYNNEI. CDR3 nucleotide sequence: TGTGCCAGCACCGTAGCGGGGGGGGGAAACATTCAGTACTTC. This translates into CASTVAGGGNIQYF.

This clonotype was observed at least ten times. J is TRBJ2-1 and V is TRBV2, with TRBD2 as a possible D gene (5 bases). Trimming took 0 bases from V and 2 from J, leaving 8 bases between them. The CDR3 loop spans 15 amino acids. The germline V gene encodes CDR1 SNHLY and CDR2 FYNNEI. This CDR3 is CASSEAQRPYNEQFF. The CDR3, as DNA: TGTGCCAGCAGTGAAGCCCAGCGGCCCTACAATGAGCAGTTCTTC. Full variable domain (missing parts from reference TRBV2 and TRBJ2-1): EPEVTQTPSHQVTQMGQEVILRCVPISNHLYFYWYRQILGQKVEFLVSFYNNEISEKSEIFDDQFSVERPDGSNFTLKIRSTKLEDSAMYFCASSEAQRPYNEQFFGPGTRLTVL.

Only one count was recorded for this clonotype. V usage is TRBV12-3 or TRBV12-4 and J usage is TRBJ1-5, with D tentatively TRBD1 (6 bases). V lost 6 bases to trimming and J lost 4 bases, with 10 bases between them. The CDR3 is made up of 13 amino acids. The CDR3 nucleotides are TGTGCCAGCAGACAGGGCGAGAATCAGCCCCAGCATTTT. Encoded protein: CASRQGENQPQHF.

This clonotype was picked up many times. The rearrangement links TRBV10-3 to TRBJ2-7; 7 nucleotides agree with TRBD2. This CDR3 contains 14 residues. The trim removed 10 bases at V and 6 bases at J, leaving 15 bases unmatched. Germline values: CDR1 ENHRY, CDR2 SYGVKD. The CDR3 coding sequence is TGTGCCACTTATCCCGGGACGGGGGGTGTCGAGCAGTACTTC. Protein: CATYPGTGGVEQYF.

This clonotype showed up many times. The CDR3 region is CASSPYGTGVGETQYF. In nucleotides, the CDR3 is TGTGCCAGCAGCCCGTACGGGACAGGGGTAGGAGAGACCCAGTACTTC. The genes are TRBV7-2 and TRBJ2-5; 10 nucleotides align to TRBD1. J gave up 4 bases and V 5 bases, and 10 bases lay outside the gene matches. CDR1 is SGHTA and CDR2 is FQGNSA in the germline V gene. The CDR3 loop spans 16 amino acids.